Presented here are 2 T cell receptor beta chains from one specimen sequenced in a study of shared clonotypes between healthy human individuals. The assay was immunoSEQ multiplex PCR, and TCRdb's table has in-frame clones only and misses some. The sample consists of some 2,400,000 clones, approximately 94% of them appearing once. The sequenced sample consisted of naive CD4+ T cells sorted from blood. Described subset: CD45RA+ positively selected. Receptor source: a man aged 18 to 35 in good health.

The CDR3 nucleotides read TGTGCCAGCAGTTTTGAGGGGGCGGTGGCTAACTATGGCTACACCTTC. Protein: CASSFEGAVANYGYTF. The chain has TRBV28 and TRBJ1-2; 7 nucleotides line up with TRBD1. J gave up 0 bases and V 3 bases, and 7 bases lay outside the gene matches. The CDR3 is 16 amino acids. Germline CDR1 is MDHEN and CDR2 is SYDVKM.

This sequence joins TRBV27 and TRBJ2-2; the D gene is possibly TRBD1 (5 bases). Germline V gene sequence: CDR1 MNHEY, CDR2 SMNVEV (reference sequence). The CDR3 contains 14 residues. The CDR3 loop is CASREQANTGELFF. The CDR3 DNA reads TGTGCTTCAAGAGAACAGGCGAACACCGGGGAGCTGTTTTTT.